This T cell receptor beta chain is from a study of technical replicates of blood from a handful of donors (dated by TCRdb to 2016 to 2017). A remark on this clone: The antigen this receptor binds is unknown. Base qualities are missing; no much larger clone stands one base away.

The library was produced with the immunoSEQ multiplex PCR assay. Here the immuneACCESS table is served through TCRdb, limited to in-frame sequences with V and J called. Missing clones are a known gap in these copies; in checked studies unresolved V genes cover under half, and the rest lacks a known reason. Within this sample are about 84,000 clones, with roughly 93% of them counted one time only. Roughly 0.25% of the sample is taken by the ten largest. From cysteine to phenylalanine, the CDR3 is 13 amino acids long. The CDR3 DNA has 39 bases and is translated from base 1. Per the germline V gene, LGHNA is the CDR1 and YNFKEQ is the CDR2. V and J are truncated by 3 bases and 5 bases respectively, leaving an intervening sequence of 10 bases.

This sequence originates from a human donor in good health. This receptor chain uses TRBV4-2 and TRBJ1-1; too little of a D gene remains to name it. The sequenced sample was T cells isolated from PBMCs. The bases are TGTGCCAGCAGCCATCTCAGCGGAACTGAAGCTTTCTTT. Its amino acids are CASSHLSGTEAFF.